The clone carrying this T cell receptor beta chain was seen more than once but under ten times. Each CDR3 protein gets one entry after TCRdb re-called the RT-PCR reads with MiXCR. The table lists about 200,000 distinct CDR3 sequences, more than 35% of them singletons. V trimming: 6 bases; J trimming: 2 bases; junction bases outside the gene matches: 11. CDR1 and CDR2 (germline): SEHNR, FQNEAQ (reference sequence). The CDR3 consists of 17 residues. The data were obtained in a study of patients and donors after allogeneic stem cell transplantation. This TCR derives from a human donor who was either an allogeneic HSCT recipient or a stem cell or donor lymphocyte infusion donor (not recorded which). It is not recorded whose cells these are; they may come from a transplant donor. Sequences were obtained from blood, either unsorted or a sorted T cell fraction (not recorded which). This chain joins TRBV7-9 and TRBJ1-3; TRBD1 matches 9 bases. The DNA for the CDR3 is TGTGCCAGCAGGGACAGGGGTAACCAATTCGCTGGAAACACCATATATTTT. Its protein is CASRDRGNQFAGNTIYF. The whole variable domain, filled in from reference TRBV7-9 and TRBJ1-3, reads DTGVSQNPRHKITKRGQNVTFRCDPISEHNRLYWYRQTLGQGPEFLTYFQNEAQLEKSRLLSDRFSAERPKGSFSTLEIQRTEQGDSAMYLCASRDRGNQFAGNTIYFGEGSWLTVV.